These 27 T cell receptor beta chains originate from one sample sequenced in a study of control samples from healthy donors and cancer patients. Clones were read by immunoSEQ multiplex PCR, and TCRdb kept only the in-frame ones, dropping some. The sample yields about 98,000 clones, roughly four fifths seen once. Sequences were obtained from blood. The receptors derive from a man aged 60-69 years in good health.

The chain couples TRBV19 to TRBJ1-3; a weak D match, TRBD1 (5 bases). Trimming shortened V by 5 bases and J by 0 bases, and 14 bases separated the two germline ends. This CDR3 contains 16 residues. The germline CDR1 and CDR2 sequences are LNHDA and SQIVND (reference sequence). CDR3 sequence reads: CASSVTVTSSGNTIYF. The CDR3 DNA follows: TGTGCCAGTAGTGTGACAGTTACCAGCTCTGGAAACACCATATATTTT.

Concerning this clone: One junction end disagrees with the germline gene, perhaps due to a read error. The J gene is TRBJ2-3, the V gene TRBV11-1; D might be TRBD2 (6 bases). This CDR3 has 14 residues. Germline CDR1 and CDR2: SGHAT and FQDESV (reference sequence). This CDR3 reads CASSRAGNTDAQYF. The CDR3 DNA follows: TGTGCCAGCAGCCGGGCGGGGAACACAGATGCGCAGTATTTT.

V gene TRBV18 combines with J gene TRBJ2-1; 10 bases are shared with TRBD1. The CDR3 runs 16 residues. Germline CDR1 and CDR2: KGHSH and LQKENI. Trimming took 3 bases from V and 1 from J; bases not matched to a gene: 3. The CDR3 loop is CASSPWDRGSYNEQFF. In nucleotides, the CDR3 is TGTGCCAGCTCACCCTGGGACAGGGGATCCTACAATGAGCAGTTCTTC.

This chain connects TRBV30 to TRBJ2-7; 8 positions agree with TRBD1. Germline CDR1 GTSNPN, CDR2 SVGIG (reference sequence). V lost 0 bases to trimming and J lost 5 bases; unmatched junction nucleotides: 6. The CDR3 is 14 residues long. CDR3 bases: TGTGCCTGGAGTGTAGGACAGGGAATGAACGAGCAGTACTTC. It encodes CAWSVGQGMNEQYF.

CDR3 sequence: CASRGGEQFF. The DNA for the CDR3 is TGTGCCAGTAGGGGAGGTGAGCAGTTCTTC. The J gene is TRBJ2-1, the V gene TRBV19, with a weak D call TRBD2 (6 bases). CDR1 is LNHDA, CDR2 SQIVND, per germline (reference sequence). This CDR3 is 10 amino acids long. V lost 6 bases to trimming and J lost 9 bases, with 6 bases between them.

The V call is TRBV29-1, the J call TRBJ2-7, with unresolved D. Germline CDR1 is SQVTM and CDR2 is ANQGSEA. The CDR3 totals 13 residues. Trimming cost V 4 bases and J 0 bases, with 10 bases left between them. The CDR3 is CSVGRKLSYEQYF. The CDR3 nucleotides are TGCAGCGTTGGCCGTAAGCTCTCCTACGAGCAGTACTTC.

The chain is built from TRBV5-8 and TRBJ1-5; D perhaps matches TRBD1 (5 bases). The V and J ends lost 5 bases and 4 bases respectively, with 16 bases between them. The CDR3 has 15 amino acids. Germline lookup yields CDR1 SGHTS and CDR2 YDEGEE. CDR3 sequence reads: CASRGGTYENQPQHF. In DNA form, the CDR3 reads TGTGCCAGCAGAGGCGGGACGTACGAGAATCAGCCCCAGCATTTT.

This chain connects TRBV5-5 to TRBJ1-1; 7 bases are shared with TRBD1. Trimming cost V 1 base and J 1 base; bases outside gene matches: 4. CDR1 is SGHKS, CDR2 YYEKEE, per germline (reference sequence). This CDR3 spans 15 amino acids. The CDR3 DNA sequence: TGTGCCAGCAGCTTGAGGACAGGCCCGAACACTGAAGCTTTCTTT. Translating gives CASSLRTGPNTEAFF.

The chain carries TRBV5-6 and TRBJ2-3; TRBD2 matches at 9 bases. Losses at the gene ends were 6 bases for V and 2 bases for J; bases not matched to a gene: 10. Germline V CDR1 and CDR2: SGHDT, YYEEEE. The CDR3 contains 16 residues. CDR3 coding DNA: TGTGCCAGCACAATAAGGTGGACTAGCGACACAGATACGCAGTATTTT. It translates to CASTIRWTSDTDTQYF.

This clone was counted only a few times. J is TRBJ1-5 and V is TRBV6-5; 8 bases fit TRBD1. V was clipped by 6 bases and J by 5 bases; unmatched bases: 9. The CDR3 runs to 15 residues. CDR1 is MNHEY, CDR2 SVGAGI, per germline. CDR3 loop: CASSHLDREDQPQHF. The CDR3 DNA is TGTGCCAGCAGCCATCTGGACAGGGAAGATCAGCCCCAGCATTTT.

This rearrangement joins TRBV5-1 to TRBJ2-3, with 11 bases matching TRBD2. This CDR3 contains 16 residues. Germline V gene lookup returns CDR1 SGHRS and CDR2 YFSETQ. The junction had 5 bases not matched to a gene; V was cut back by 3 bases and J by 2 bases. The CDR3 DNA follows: TGCGCCAGCAGCTGGAAGGGACTAGCGGCCACAGATACGCAGTATTTT. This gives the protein CASSWKGLAATDTQYF.

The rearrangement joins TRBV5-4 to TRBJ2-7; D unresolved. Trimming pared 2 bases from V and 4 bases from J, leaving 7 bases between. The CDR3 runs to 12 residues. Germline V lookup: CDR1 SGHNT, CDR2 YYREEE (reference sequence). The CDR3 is CASSFGPYEQYF. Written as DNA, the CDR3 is TGTGCCAGCAGCTTCGGACCTTACGAGCAGTACTTC.

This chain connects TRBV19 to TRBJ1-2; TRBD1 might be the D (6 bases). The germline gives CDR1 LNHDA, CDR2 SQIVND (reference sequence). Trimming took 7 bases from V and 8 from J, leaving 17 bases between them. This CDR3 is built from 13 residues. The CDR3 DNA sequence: TGTGCCAGTATCGCACAGGGATCGTGGGGCTACACCTTC. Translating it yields CASIAQGSWGYTF.

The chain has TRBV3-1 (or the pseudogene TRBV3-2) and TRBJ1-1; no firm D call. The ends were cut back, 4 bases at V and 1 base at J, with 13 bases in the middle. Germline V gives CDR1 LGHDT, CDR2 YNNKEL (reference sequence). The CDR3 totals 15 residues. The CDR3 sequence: CASSLGSEGNTEAFF. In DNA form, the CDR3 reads TGTGCCAGCAGCCTTGGATCCGAGGGGAACACTGAAGCTTTCTTT.

This chain's CDR3 is CATPDKGAYGYTF. The CDR3, as DNA: TGTGCCACCCCGGATAAAGGGGCGTATGGCTACACCTTC. This chain links TRBV5-8 with TRBJ1-2, with a possible D match to TRBD1 (5 bases). The CDR3 runs to 13 residues. Germline V gene sequence: CDR1 SGHTS, CDR2 YDEGEE. V lost 9 bases and J lost 5, with 17 bases in between. The full variable domain, its missing parts supplied by reference TRBV5-8 and TRBJ1-2, is EAGVTQSPTHLIKTRGQQATLRCSPISGHTSVYWYQQALGLGLQFLLWYDEGEERNRGNFPPRFSGRQFPNYSSELNVNALELEDSALYLCATPDKGAYGYTFGSGTRLTVV.

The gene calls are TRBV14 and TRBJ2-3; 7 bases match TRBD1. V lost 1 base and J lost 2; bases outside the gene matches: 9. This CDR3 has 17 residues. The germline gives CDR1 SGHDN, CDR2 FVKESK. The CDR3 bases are TGTGCCAGCAGCCAAGGGCGACAGGGAAGGATCACAGATACGCAGTATTTT. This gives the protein CASSQGRQGRITDTQYF.

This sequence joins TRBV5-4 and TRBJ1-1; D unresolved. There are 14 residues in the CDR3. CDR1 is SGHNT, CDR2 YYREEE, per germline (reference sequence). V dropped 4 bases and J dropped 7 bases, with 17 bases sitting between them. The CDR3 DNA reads TGTGCCAGCAGCCCTGTTAGACACGGATATGAAGCTTTCTTT. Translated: CASSPVRHGYEAFF.

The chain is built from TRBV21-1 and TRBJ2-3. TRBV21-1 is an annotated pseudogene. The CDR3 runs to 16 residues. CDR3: CASSKGGRANTDTQYF. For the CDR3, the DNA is TGTGCCAGCAGCAAAGGGGGTCGGGCCAACACAGATACGCAGTATTTT.

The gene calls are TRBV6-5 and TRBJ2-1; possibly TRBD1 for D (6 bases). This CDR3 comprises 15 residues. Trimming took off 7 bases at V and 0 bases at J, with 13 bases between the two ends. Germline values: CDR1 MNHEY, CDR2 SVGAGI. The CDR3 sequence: CASTRGGPSYNEQFF. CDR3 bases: TGTGCCAGCACCCGAGGGGGACCCTCCTACAATGAGCAGTTCTTC.

CDR3 nucleotide sequence: TGCGCCAGCAGTGATTTGGACCGCCGGGGTGAAAAACTGTTTTTT. Its translation: CASSDLDRRGEKLFF. The V gene is TRBV10-2, the J gene TRBJ1-4, with D uncertain. CDR1 and CDR2 from the germline V gene are WSHSY and SAAADI. V lost 3 bases, J lost 7 bases, and 15 bases lay in between. The CDR3 consists of 15 residues.

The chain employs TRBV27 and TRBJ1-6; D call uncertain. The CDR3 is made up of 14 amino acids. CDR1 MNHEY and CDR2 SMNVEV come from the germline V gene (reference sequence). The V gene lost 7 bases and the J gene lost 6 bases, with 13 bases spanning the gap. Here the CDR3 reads CASKSDWVNSPLHF. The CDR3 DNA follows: TGTGCCAGCAAGTCGGACTGGGTTAATTCACCCCTCCACTTT.

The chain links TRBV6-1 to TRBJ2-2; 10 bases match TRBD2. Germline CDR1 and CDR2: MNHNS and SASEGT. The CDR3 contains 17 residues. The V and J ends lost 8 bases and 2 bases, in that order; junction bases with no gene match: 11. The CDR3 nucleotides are TGTGCCAGCGGTGGAGTAGCGGGGGGCTTAAACACCGGGGAGCTGTTTTTT. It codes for CASGGVAGGLNTGELFF.

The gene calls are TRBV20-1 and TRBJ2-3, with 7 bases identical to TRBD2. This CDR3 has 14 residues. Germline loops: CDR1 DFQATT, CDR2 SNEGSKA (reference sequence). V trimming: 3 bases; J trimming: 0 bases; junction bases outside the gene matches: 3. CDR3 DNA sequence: TGCAGTGCTAGTTTTAGCGGGAGCACAGATACGCAGTATTTT. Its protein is CSASFSGSTDTQYF.

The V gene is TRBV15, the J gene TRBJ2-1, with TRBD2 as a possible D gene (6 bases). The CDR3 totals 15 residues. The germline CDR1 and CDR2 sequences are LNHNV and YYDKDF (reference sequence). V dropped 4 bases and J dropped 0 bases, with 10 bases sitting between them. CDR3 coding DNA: TGTGCCACCAGCAAGGGAGGTAGCTCCTACAATGAGCAGTTCTTC. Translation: CATSKGGSSYNEQFF.

Here the CDR3 DNA reads TGCGCCAGCAGCCAAGTTGGCCCCGGGCGATACACCTTC. Its protein product is CASSQVGPGRYTF. The chain links TRBV4-1 to TRBJ1-2; D unresolved. In germline, CDR1 is MGHRA, CDR2 YSYEKL. This CDR3 region has 13 residues. With 1 base removed from V and 11 bases from J, the gap between germline ends came to 14 bases.

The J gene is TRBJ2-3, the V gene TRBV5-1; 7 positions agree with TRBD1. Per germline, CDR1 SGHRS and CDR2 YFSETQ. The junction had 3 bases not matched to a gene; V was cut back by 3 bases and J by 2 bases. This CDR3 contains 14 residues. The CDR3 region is CASSWGQNTDTQYF. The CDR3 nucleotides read TGCGCCAGCAGCTGGGGACAGAACACAGATACGCAGTATTTT.

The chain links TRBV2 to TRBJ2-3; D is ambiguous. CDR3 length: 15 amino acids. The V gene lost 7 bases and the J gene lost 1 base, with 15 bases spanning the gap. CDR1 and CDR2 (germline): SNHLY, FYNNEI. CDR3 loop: CASIGLAQGTDTQYF. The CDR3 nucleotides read TGTGCCAGCATAGGATTGGCGCAAGGCACAGATACGCAGTATTTT.